The 22 T cell receptor beta chains reported below all come from one sample, sequenced in a study of blood T cell repertoires in COVID-19. Assay used: immunoSEQ multiplex PCR; TCRdb lists only in-frame clones, some missing. In the table there are a few hundred thousand clones, over 75% of which are singletons. Material for sequencing was peripheral blood. Receptors were obtained from a human donor in a cohort sampled during active COVID-19.

This clone occurred once. V usage is TRBV5-6 and J usage is TRBJ1-1; TRBD1 aligns across 12 bases. This CDR3 contains 18 residues. CDR1 is SGHDT, CDR2 YYEEEE, per germline. The ends lost 4 bases at V and 0 bases at J; junction bases unmatched: 10. The CDR3 here is CASSAPGQGALLNTEAFF. The CDR3 coding sequence is TGTGCCAGCAGCGCACCGGGACAGGGGGCCCTATTGAACACTGAAGCTTTCTTT.

J is TRBJ2-2 and V is TRBV29-1; possible D gene TRBD1, 6 bases. Trimming left V 7 bases short and J 0 bases short, with 15 bases between. Germline-derived CDR1 and CDR2 are SQVTM and ANQGSEA. This CDR3 is built from 15 residues. The DNA of the CDR3 is TGCAGCGCAGAGCCACAGGGACCGAACACCGGGGAGCTGTTTTTT. This translates into CSAEPQGPNTGELFF.

This chain joins TRBV4-1 and TRBJ2-2; TRBD2 aligns across 10 bases. In germline, CDR1 is MGHRA, CDR2 YSYEKL. CDR3 length: 16 residues. J lost 6 bases, V lost 4 bases, and 8 bases had no gene match. CDR3 sequence (DNA): TGCGCCAGCAGCCGGGGGGCAGCGGGGGGGCCCGGGGAGCTGTTTTTT. Translated, it gives CASSRGAAGGPGELFF.

The CDR3 spells CATTGSGNTIYF. Written as DNA, the CDR3 is TGTGCCACCACAGGATCTGGAAACACCATATATTTT. The rearrangement uses TRBV12-3 or TRBV12-4 and TRBJ1-3; TRBD1 might be the D (5 bases). Trimming took off 10 bases at V and 1 base at J, with 8 bases between the two ends. CDR3 length equals 12 residues.

This chain connects TRBV11-3 to TRBJ2-1; maybe TRBD1 (6 bases). Trimming pared 4 bases from V and 2 bases from J, leaving 12 bases between. The germline V gene encodes CDR1 SGHNT and CDR2 YENEEA. The CDR3 extends over 15 amino acids. This CDR3 is CASSSRGSPYNEQFF. The CDR3, as DNA: TGTGCCAGCAGCTCCAGGGGAAGCCCCTACAATGAGCAGTTCTTC.

The chain combines TRBV18 with TRBJ1-1; D is unresolved. Germline V gives CDR1 KGHSH, CDR2 LQKENI. V lost 4 bases and J lost 8, with 14 bases in between. CDR3 length: 13 amino acids. The chain's CDR3 is CASSRTEGTEAFF. DNA for the CDR3: TGTGCCAGCTCACGGACCGAGGGCACCGAAGCTTTCTTT. Full variable domain (remainder filled in from reference TRBV18 and TRBJ1-1): NAGVMQNPRHLVRRRGQEARLRCSPMKGHSHVYWYRQLPEEGLKFMVYLQKENIIDESGMPKERFSAEFPKEGPSILRIQQVVRGDSAAYFCASSRTEGTEAFFGQGTRLTVV.

This chain uses TRBV19 with TRBJ1-1; D possibly corresponds to TRBD1 (6 bases). Germline V CDR1 and CDR2: LNHDA, SQIVND (reference sequence). The CDR3 runs to 15 residues. Trimming removed 1 base from V and 8 bases from J, with 17 bases in between. CDR3 region: CASSIGGFTGSEAFF. DNA for the CDR3: TGTGCCAGTAGTATAGGGGGATTTACAGGGAGCGAAGCTTTCTTT.

This chain connects TRBV15 to TRBJ1-2; TRBD1 is a possible D gene (6 bases). Trimming shortened V by 4 bases and J by 5 bases, and 17 bases separated the two germline ends. The CDR3 contains 15 residues. In germline, CDR1 is LNHNV, CDR2 YYDKDF (reference sequence). The CDR3 DNA sequence: TGTGCCACCAGCAATCATAAAGAACAGGGTTATGGCTACACCTTC. It yields the protein CATSNHKEQGYGYTF.

This chain uses TRBV6-5 with TRBJ2-2, with a weak D call TRBD2 (5 bases). The CDR3 length is 12 residues. Germline CDR1 and CDR2: MNHEY and SVGAGI. V was clipped by 2 bases and J by 9 bases, with 7 bases between them. The CDR3 DNA reads TGTGCCAGCAGTTACGAGGGTCGGGAGCTGTTTTTT. Its protein product is CASSYEGRELFF.

This rearrangement joins TRBV7-2 to TRBJ1-5; D is perhaps TRBD1 (6 bases). The CDR3 contains 17 residues. The germline gives CDR1 SGHTA, CDR2 FQGNSA. The V and J ends lost 3 bases and 5 bases respectively, with 20 bases between them. The CDR3 nucleotides are TGTGCCAGCAGCTTCGGGGGGGGGAGGGGGGCCTATCAGCCCCAGCATTTT. Translated: CASSFGGGRGAYQPQHF.

The rearrangement uses TRBV27 and TRBJ2-7; 7 bases are shared with TRBD1. Germline V gene lookup returns CDR1 MNHEY and CDR2 SMNVEV (reference sequence). The CDR3 loop spans 14 amino acids. With 3 bases clipped from V and 1 base from J, the junction kept 3 bases outside the gene matches. The CDR3 DNA reads TGTGCCAGCAGTTTCCGGGACAGTTCCTACGAGCAGTACTTC. Encoded protein: CASSFRDSSYEQYF.

V and J are TRBV6-2 or TRBV6-3 and TRBJ2-7; maybe TRBD2 (6 bases). Trimming took off 4 bases at V and 0 bases at J, with 16 bases between the two ends. The CDR3 contains 16 residues. In germline, CDR1 is MNHEY, CDR2 SVGEGT. The CDR3 loop is CASSSLFGGSSYEQYF. The CDR3 nucleotides read TGTGCCAGCAGTTCGCTCTTTGGGGGGAGCTCCTACGAGCAGTACTTC.

The chain has TRBV6-5 and TRBJ1-1, with a possible D match to TRBD1 (5 bases). CDR1 and CDR2 (germline): MNHEY, SVGAGI. The ends were cut back, 7 bases at V and 4 bases at J, with 7 bases in the middle. The CDR3 contains 11 residues. The CDR3 DNA reads as TGTGCCAGCAAGGGGATCACTGAAGCTTTCTTT. Translated, it gives CASKGITEAFF.

The genes are TRBV19 and TRBJ1-3; D is ambiguous. This CDR3 is 13 amino acids long. Germline V lookup: CDR1 LNHDA, CDR2 SQIVND (reference sequence). The V end lost 6 bases, the J end lost 0 bases, and 6 bases lay between the germline ends. Here the CDR3 DNA reads TGTGCCAGTAGGTTCAGCTCTGGAAACACCATATATTTT. Its protein product is CASRFSSGNTIYF.

Only one count was recorded for this clone. The chain recombines TRBV11-2 with TRBJ1-2, with D possibly being TRBD1 (5 bases). The germline V gene encodes CDR1 SGHAT and CDR2 FQNNGV. CDR3 size: 15 residues. V lost 4 bases, J lost 2 bases, and 14 bases lay in between. In nucleotides, the CDR3 is TGTGCCAGCAGCTCAGGAACAGGAGACAACTATGGCTACACCTTC. It is translated as CASSSGTGDNYGYTF.

The chain combines TRBV13 with TRBJ1-2; perhaps TRBD1 as D (6 bases). With 0 bases removed from V and 5 bases from J, the gap between germline ends came to 10 bases. The CDR3 has 14 residues. Germline values: CDR1 PRHDT, CDR2 FYEKMQ (reference sequence). DNA for the CDR3: TGTGCCAGCAGCTTAGGGGACAGAGGTTATGGCTACACCTTC. Translation: CASSLGDRGYGYTF.

The CDR3 nucleotides are TGCGCCAGCAACCGGGACAGCTCGAACACCGGGGAGCTGTTTTTT. It specifies CASNRDSSNTGELFF. The genes are TRBV5-1 and TRBJ2-2, with TRBD1 matching 7 bases. This CDR3 spans 15 amino acids. CDR1 is SGHRS, CDR2 YFSETQ, per germline. V lost 6 bases, J lost 0 bases, and 5 bases stayed unmatched.

This clone showed up just a few times. The chain uses TRBV3-1 (or the pseudogene TRBV3-2) and TRBJ1-5, with 7 bases that match TRBD1. Germline CDR1 and CDR2: LGHDT and YNNKEL (reference sequence). This CDR3 comprises 17 residues. Trimming cost V 5 bases and J 5 bases; bases outside gene matches: 15. This chain's CDR3 is CASSSSKGAAPHQPQHF. CDR3 nucleotides: TGTGCCAGCAGCTCTTCAAAGGGGGCGGCGCCTCATCAGCCCCAGCATTTT.

To note about this clone: Other DNA sequences in this specimen translate into the identical CDR3. V usage is TRBV30 and J usage is TRBJ1-5; unclear D gene. Trimming shortened V by 0 bases and J by 0 bases, and 9 bases separated the two germline ends. There are 15 residues in the CDR3. Germline V gives CDR1 GTSNPN, CDR2 SVGIG (reference sequence). CDR3 amino acids: CAWSVGGNSNQPQHF. The CDR3, as DNA: TGTGCCTGGAGTGTAGGCGGCAATAGCAATCAGCCCCAGCATTTT. The entire variable domain, with the rest obtained from reference TRBV30 and TRBJ1-5, is as follows: SQTIHQWPATLVQPVGSPLSLECTVEGTSNPNLYWYRQAAGRGLQLLFYSVGIGQISSEVPQNLSASRPQDRQFILSSKKLLLSDSGFYLCAWSVGGNSNQPQHFGDGTRLSIL.

In its sample, this clone was seen once. J is TRBJ1-1 and V is TRBV18; D is uncertain. The CDR3 length is 16 residues. Germline V gives CDR1 KGHSH, CDR2 LQKENI. Trimming removed 3 bases at V and 2 bases at J, with 16 bases between. The chain's CDR3 is CASSPWEGLENTEAFF. CDR3 bases: TGTGCCAGCTCACCGTGGGAGGGCCTGGAAAACACTGAAGCTTTCTTT.

The chain is built from TRBV7-6 and TRBJ2-2; maybe TRBD1 (6 bases). V dropped 4 bases and J dropped 4 bases, with 13 bases sitting between them. CDR3 length: 15 residues. The germline gives CDR1 SGHVS, CDR2 FNYEAQ. The CDR3 spells CASSYRVYGTGELFF. Here the CDR3 DNA reads TGTGCCAGCAGCTACAGGGTTTACGGCACCGGGGAGCTGTTTTTT.

A single count supports this clone. The chain has TRBV30 and TRBJ1-4; 8 bases are a match to TRBD1. Germline V lookup: CDR1 GTSNPN, CDR2 SVGIG (reference sequence). J was trimmed by 3 bases and V by 5 bases; bases with no gene match: 5. CDR3 size: 14 residues. This chain's CDR3 is CAWDQGASNEKLFF. CDR3 nucleotides: TGTGCCTGGGATCAGGGGGCGTCTAATGAAAAACTGTTTTTT.